What follows are 23 T cell receptor beta chains derived from one specimen sequenced in a study of blood T cell repertoires in COVID-19. The table came from immunoSEQ multiplex PCR; TCRdb's copy has only in-frame clones and leaves some out. The table shows about 330,000 clones, with more than 90% occurring only once. The sequencing sample was made of PBMCs or T cells enriched from blood (not recorded which). The receptors originated from a woman aged 30 to 39 who had recovered from COVID-19.

This chain links TRBV28 with TRBJ1-5, with D possibly matching TRBD1 (6 bases). V lost 5 bases, J lost 2 bases, and 13 bases lay in between. The germline V gene has CDR1 MDHEN and CDR2 SYDVKM. CDR3 length: 15 residues. CDR3 in amino acids: CASSLHRDGNQPQHF. The CDR3 coding sequence is TGTGCCAGCAGTCTTCACAGGGATGGCAATCAGCCCCAGCATTTT.

The V gene is TRBV24-1, the J gene TRBJ2-5; 8 nucleotides line up with TRBD2. The CDR3 consists of 16 residues. J was trimmed by 5 bases and V by 4 bases; bases with no gene match: 11. Germline loops: CDR1 KGHDR, CDR2 SFDVKD. The CDR3: CATSDPRPGGPETQYF. CDR3 bases: TGTGCCACCAGTGACCCCCGTCCGGGAGGGCCGGAGACCCAGTACTTC.

The V and J genes are TRBV11-2 and TRBJ2-3; 8 bases are shared with TRBD1. This CDR3 spans 13 amino acids. J gave up 4 bases and V 9 bases, and 6 bases lay outside the gene matches. In germline, CDR1 is SGHAT, CDR2 FQNNGV. DNA of the CDR3: TGTGCCAGTAATCAGGGGGCATCAGATACGCAGTATTTT. Translation gives CASNQGASDTQYF.

This clone has just one count. This CDR3 reads CASSPASGGPTEEQYF. The CDR3, as DNA: TGTGCCAGCAGCCCCGCTAGCGGGGGGCCCACCGAGGAGCAGTACTTC. The chain is built from TRBV3-1 (or the pseudogene TRBV3-2) and TRBJ2-7; TRBD2 matches 11 bases. From germline, CDR1 is LGHDT and CDR2 YNNKEL (reference sequence). The CDR3 length is 16 residues. V lost 4 bases and J lost 7; bases outside the gene matches: 12.

This clone is a singleton in its sample. The chain recombines TRBV11-2 with TRBJ1-1; D possibly corresponds to TRBD1 (6 bases). Germline V CDR1 and CDR2: SGHAT, FQNNGV. The V gene lost 1 base and the J gene lost 0 bases, with 9 bases spanning the gap. The CDR3 is 15 amino acids. CDR3 sequence: CASSLAGQLNTEAFF. The DNA of the CDR3 is TGTGCCAGCAGCTTAGCGGGACAACTGAACACTGAAGCTTTCTTT.

The V and J genes are TRBV9 and TRBJ2-3; D may be TRBD2 (7 bases). The germline gives CDR1 SGDLS, CDR2 YYNGEE. Trimming stripped 3 bases from V and 2 bases from J, with 13 bases between. The CDR3 contains 15 residues. The CDR3 DNA follows: TGTGCCAGCAGCGAGCGGGACACAGACACAGATACGCAGTATTTT. It encodes CASSERDTDTDTQYF.

The rearrangement links TRBV10-2 to TRBJ2-1; 11 bases fit TRBD2. This CDR3 comprises 14 residues. Germline assignment: CDR1 WSHSY and CDR2 SAAADI. V shed 5 bases, J shed 7 bases, and the junction held 4 bases outside the gene matches. CDR3 in amino acids: CASSLAGGANEQFF. CDR3 nucleotide sequence: TGCGCCAGCAGTCTAGCGGGAGGAGCAAATGAGCAGTTCTTC.

The chain is built from TRBV7-8 and TRBJ1-4; 7 nucleotides line up with TRBD1. Germline V gene lookup returns CDR1 SGHVS and CDR2 FQNEAQ. CDR3 length: 15 amino acids. J was trimmed by 3 bases and V by 5 bases; bases with no gene match: 6. CDR3: CASSPLTGPNEKLFF. The DNA for the CDR3 is TGTGCCAGCAGCCCTCTGACAGGGCCTAATGAAAAACTGTTTTTT.

This chain connects TRBV7-2 to TRBJ1-6; a possible D gene is TRBD1 (6 bases). CDR3 length equals 13 residues. V was shortened by 2 bases and J by 15 bases, with 14 bases between the two germline ends. Germline V lookup: CDR1 SGHTA, CDR2 FQGNSA. CDR3 residues: CASSLITQGLLHF. The CDR3 DNA reads TGTGCCAGCAGCTTAATTACGCAGGGGCTCCTCCACTTT. Variable domain in full (rest from reference TRBV7-2 and TRBJ1-6): GAGVSQSPSNKVTEKGKDVELRCDPISGHTALYWYRQSLGQGLEFLIYFQGNSAPDKSGLPSDRFSAERTGGSVSTLTIQRTQQEDSAVYLCASSLITQGLLHFGNGTRLTVT.

The chain combines TRBV29-1 with TRBJ2-5; 7 bases are shared with TRBD1. CDR1 is SQVTM, CDR2 ANQGSEA, per germline. Trimming cost V 8 bases and J 5 bases; bases outside gene matches: 11. The length of the CDR3 is 13 residues. The DNA for the CDR3 is TGCAGCCACTCGACAGGGTATGAGGAGACCCAGTACTTC. As protein: CSHSTGYEETQYF.

The chain links TRBV28 to TRBJ2-3, with D possibly being TRBD1 (7 bases). The length of the CDR3 is 15 residues. Germline CDR1 and CDR2: MDHEN and SYDVKM. Deletions cut 5 bases from V and 1 base from J, with 13 bases between. The CDR3 spells CASSPTGTGTDTQYF. CDR3 coding DNA: TGTGCCAGCAGTCCGACAGGGACTGGCACAGATACGCAGTATTTT.

The chain uses TRBV19 and TRBJ2-1; TRBD2 matches at 9 bases. Per the germline V gene, CDR1 is LNHDA and CDR2 is SQIVND (reference sequence). This CDR3 spans 13 amino acids. J was trimmed by 6 bases and V by 10 bases; bases with no gene match: 7. The CDR3 sequence: CATKGRGGNEQFF. The CDR3 bases are TGTGCCACTAAGGGGCGGGGGGGCAATGAGCAGTTCTTC. The full variable domain, its missing parts supplied by reference TRBV19 and TRBJ2-1, is DGGITQSPKYLFRKEGQNVTLSCEQNLNHDAMYWYRQDPGQGLRLIYYSQIVNDFQKGDIAEGYSVSREKKESFPLTVTSAQKNPTAFYLCATKGRGGNEQFFGPGTRLTVL.

CDR3 loop: CASSLVMNTGELFF. CDR3 DNA sequence: TGTGCCAGCAGCTTAGTAATGAACACCGGGGAGCTGTTTTTT. The chain combines TRBV7-2 with TRBJ2-2; D uncertain. The germline CDR1 and CDR2 sequences are SGHTA and FQGNSA. The V gene lost 1 base and the J gene lost 1 base, with 4 bases spanning the gap. The CDR3 runs 14 residues. Drawing the rest from reference TRBV7-2 and TRBJ2-2, the complete variable domain is GAGVSQSPSNKVTEKGKDVELRCDPISGHTALYWYRQSLGQGLEFLIYFQGNSAPDKSGLPSDRFSAERTGGSVSTLTIQRTQQEDSAVYLCASSLVMNTGELFFGEGSRLTVL.

This chain links TRBV27 with TRBJ1-6; no clear D. Per the germline V gene, CDR1 is MNHEY and CDR2 is SMNVEV (reference sequence). Trimming stripped 10 bases from V and 6 bases from J, with 25 bases between. The length of the CDR3 is 17 residues. The CDR3 coding sequence is TGTGCCACCCTTTACCCCCGCGTCCCGATACTTAATTCACCCCTCCACTTT. As protein: CATLYPRVPILNSPLHF.

The chain has TRBV28 and TRBJ2-1, with a weak D call TRBD2 (6 bases). Germline CDR1 and CDR2: MDHEN and SYDVKM. The germline V and J ends were trimmed by 6 bases and 1 base, with 13 bases remaining between them. This CDR3 is 15 amino acids long. CDR3 sequence reads: CASSGSGRSYNEQFF. CDR3 nucleotide sequence: TGTGCCAGCAGCGGGTCAGGGAGGTCCTACAATGAGCAGTTCTTC.

V and J are TRBV11-2 and TRBJ1-6; 7 bases are shared with TRBD1. V was pared by 5 bases and J by 2 bases, with 6 bases of the junction left unmatched. CDR1 is SGHAT, CDR2 FQNNGV, per germline. The CDR3 totals 16 residues. CDR3 coding DNA: TGTGCCAGCAGCACACACAGGGGACCCTATAATTCACCCCTCCACTTT. It translates to CASSTHRGPYNSPLHF.

The chain uses TRBV11-2 and TRBJ2-7; no clear D gene. Per the germline V gene, CDR1 is SGHAT and CDR2 is FQNNGV. Between the trimmed V and J ends, which lost 5 bases and 9 bases, there was a span of 17 bases. The CDR3 loop spans 13 amino acids. The CDR3 DNA reads TGTGCCAGCAGCCCAACGGGTTTTGGATGGCAGTACTTC. Translated, it gives CASSPTGFGWQYF.

As concerns this clone: Distinct nucleotide sequences in the sample also encode this CDR3. This chain uses TRBV3-1 (or the pseudogene TRBV3-2) with TRBJ1-5; possibly TRBD1 for D (6 bases). Trimming shortened V by 0 bases and J by 7 bases, and 7 bases separated the two germline ends. Germline V gene lookup returns CDR1 LGHDT and CDR2 YNNKEL (reference sequence). The CDR3 loop spans 13 amino acids. CDR3 DNA: TGTGCCAGCAGCCAAGACAGGGGACAGCCCCAGCATTTT. Translation: CASSQDRGQPQHF.

This sequence joins TRBV15 and TRBJ2-7; 7 nucleotides line up with TRBD1. Unmatched junction bases numbered 5, after V lost 1 base and J lost 5 bases. The CDR3 runs 14 residues. Germline lookup yields CDR1 LNHNV and CDR2 YYDKDF (reference sequence). The CDR3 DNA reads TGTGCCACCAGCAGAGTAGGGGGCAACGACGAGCAGTACTTC. This sequence encodes CATSRVGGNDEQYF.

The CDR3 sequence: CASRDRGSYNSPLHF. In DNA, the CDR3 is TGTGCCAGCAGGGACAGGGGCTCCTATAATTCACCCCTCCACTTT. The rearrangement links TRBV28 to TRBJ1-6; 9 nucleotides align to TRBD1. From germline, CDR1 is MDHEN and CDR2 SYDVKM. The CDR3 consists of 15 residues. Trimming removed 6 bases from V and 0 bases from J; junction bases left unmatched: 0.

The rearrangement joins TRBV6-2 or TRBV6-3 to TRBJ1-2; D is unresolved. Germline V gene sequence: CDR1 MNHEY, CDR2 SVGEGT. Trimming left V 6 bases short and J 0 bases short, with 11 bases between. This CDR3 comprises 14 residues. CDR3 bases: TGTGCCAGCAGCGCACGAGCCTCTAACTATGGCTACACCTTC. Translation: CASSARASNYGYTF.

This rearrangement joins TRBV27 to TRBJ1-2, with D hard to call. In germline, CDR1 is MNHEY, CDR2 SMNVEV (reference sequence). The ends were cut back, 2 bases at V and 2 bases at J, with 6 bases in the middle. The CDR3 sequence is 13 residues long. In nucleotides, the CDR3 is TGTGCCAGCAGTTTAAGGGAGAACTATGGCTACACCTTC. This translates into CASSLRENYGYTF.

The genes are TRBV30 and TRBJ1-1; maybe TRBD1 (6 bases). The CDR3 is 15 amino acids. Trimming stripped 4 bases from V and 4 bases from J, with 19 bases between. Germline CDR1 GTSNPN, CDR2 SVGIG (reference sequence). The DNA for the CDR3 is TGTGCCTGGAAGGTGACCAGGACAGTAGGCACTGAAGCTTTCTTT. This codes for CAWKVTRTVGTEAFF.